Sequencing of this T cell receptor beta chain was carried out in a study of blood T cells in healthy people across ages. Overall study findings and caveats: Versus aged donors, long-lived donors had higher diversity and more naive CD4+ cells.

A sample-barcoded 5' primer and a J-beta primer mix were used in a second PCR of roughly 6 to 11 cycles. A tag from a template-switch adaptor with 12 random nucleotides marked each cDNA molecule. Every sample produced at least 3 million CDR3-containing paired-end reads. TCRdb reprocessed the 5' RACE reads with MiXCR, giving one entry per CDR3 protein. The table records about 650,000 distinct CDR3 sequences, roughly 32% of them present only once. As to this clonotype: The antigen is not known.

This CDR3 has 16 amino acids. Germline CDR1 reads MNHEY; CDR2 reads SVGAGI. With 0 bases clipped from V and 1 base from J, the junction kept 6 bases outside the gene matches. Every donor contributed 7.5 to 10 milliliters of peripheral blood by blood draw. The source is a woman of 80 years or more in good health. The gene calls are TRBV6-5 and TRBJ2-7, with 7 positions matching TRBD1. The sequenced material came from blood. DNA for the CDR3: TGTGCCAGCAGTTACTCGTTGGGGGACAGATCCTACGAGCAGTACTTC. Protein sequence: CASSYSLGDRSYEQYF.